The 16 T cell receptor beta chains in this list originate from one sample, sequenced in a study of T cell responses to AZD1222 COVID-19 vaccine. Assay used: immunoSEQ multiplex PCR; TCRdb lists only in-frame clones, some missing. The data contain over 45,000 clones, more than 80% of them seen just once; the ten biggest clones take up roughly 20%. Material: peripheral blood, obtained on day 0 of MenACWY control vaccination. The receptors were gathered from an adult in good health.

The chain is built from TRBV10-3 and TRBJ2-6, with a possible D match to TRBD1 (6 bases). The CDR3 totals 15 residues. Between the trimmed V and J ends, which lost 3 bases and 4 bases, there was a span of 10 bases. The germline gives CDR1 ENHRY, CDR2 SYGVKD. CDR3 in DNA: TGTGCCATCAGTGATTTGGGGGCCGGGGCCAACGTCCTGACTTTC. This codes for CAISDLGAGANVLTF.

V and J are TRBV29-1 and TRBJ2-1, with 8 bases fitting TRBD2. The V gene's germline CDR1 is SQVTM and CDR2 ANQGSEA. The CDR3 covers 15 residues. Germline trimming cut 1 base from V and 4 bases from J; bases unmatched to any gene: 6. The CDR3 spells CSVEGLSGSYNEQFF. The CDR3 region has the DNA TGCAGCGTTGAAGGGTTGAGCGGGAGTTACAATGAGCAGTTCTTC.

This chain joins TRBV11-2 and TRBJ2-5, with TRBD2 matching 8 bases. Trimming took 3 bases from V and 5 from J; bases not matched to a gene: 5. Germline-derived CDR1 and CDR2 are SGHAT and FQNNGV. This CDR3 comprises 14 residues. CDR3 DNA sequence: TGTGCCAGCAGCTTGCCGGGAGGGGTGGAGACCCAGTACTTC. This encodes CASSLPGGVETQYF. Complete variable domain (other parts from reference TRBV11-2 and TRBJ2-5): EAGVAQSPRYKIIEKRQSVAFWCNPISGHATLYWYQQILGQGPKLLIQFQNNGVVDDSQLPKDRFSAERLKGVDSTLKIQPAKLEDSAVYLCASSLPGGVETQYFGPGTRLLVL.

CDR3 nucleotides: TGTGCCAGCAGCCCCAAAGCAGGGGCTGGAACTGAAGCTTTCTTT. Amino acids: CASSPKAGAGTEAFF. This chain connects TRBV6-5 to TRBJ1-1; possible D gene TRBD1, 6 bases. With 6 bases removed from V and 5 bases from J, the gap between germline ends came to 19 bases. The CDR3 runs to 15 residues. Germline values: CDR1 MNHEY, CDR2 SVGAGI.

The CDR3 loop reads CASSLVQGAEAFF. The CDR3 DNA reads TGTGCCAGCAGCTTGGTCCAGGGGGCTGAAGCTTTCTTT. The rearrangement joins TRBV5-5 to TRBJ1-1; TRBD1 aligns across 7 bases. The CDR3 contains 13 residues. Germline assignment: CDR1 SGHKS and CDR2 YYEKEE (reference sequence). The V segment lost 0 bases and the J segment 6 bases; nucleotides outside the gene matches: 2.

This chain connects TRBV4-3 to TRBJ2-4; 11 bases match TRBD2. V gave up 4 bases and J gave up 5 bases; unmatched junction bases: 10. The CDR3 is 17 amino acids. Looked up from germline, CDR1 is LGHNA and CDR2 is YSLEER. The CDR3 bases are TGCGCCAGCAGCCGAGCCTTAGCGGGAGGGAGCGAAAACATTCAGTACTTC. This translates into CASSRALAGGSENIQYF.

This chain joins TRBV4-2 and TRBJ2-5; D is uncertain. V lost 5 bases, J lost 5 bases, and 9 bases lay in between. This CDR3 contains 12 residues. Germline V lookup: CDR1 LGHNA, CDR2 YNFKEQ. The CDR3: CASSVDGETQYF. In DNA, the CDR3 is TGTGCCAGCAGCGTTGATGGGGAGACCCAGTACTTC.

The chain links TRBV4-1 to TRBJ1-5; D is unresolved. Germline V lookup: CDR1 MGHRA, CDR2 YSYEKL. The CDR3 runs to 20 residues. The V end lost 1 base, the J end lost 0 bases, and 22 bases lay between the germline ends. CDR3 loop: CASSQGWAPPRLYSNQPQHF. In nucleotides, the CDR3 is TGCGCCAGCAGCCAAGGCTGGGCCCCCCCTCGATTGTATAGCAATCAGCCCCAGCATTTT.

The DNA of the CDR3 is TGTGCCAGCAGGCCCGAACGGTCAGCTAACTATGGCTACACCTTC. As protein: CASRPERSANYGYTF. The V call is TRBV28, the J call TRBJ1-2; D unresolved. This CDR3 spans 15 amino acids. The V and J ends lost 6 bases and 0 bases respectively, with 14 bases between them. Per the germline V gene, CDR1 is MDHEN and CDR2 is SYDVKM.

This chain uses TRBV2 with TRBJ1-1; unclear D gene. V lost 4 bases, J lost 3 bases, and 12 bases lay in between. Per the germline V gene, CDR1 is SNHLY and CDR2 is FYNNEI. This CDR3 region has 14 residues. CDR3 loop: CASSVTSGDTEAFF. CDR3 DNA: TGTGCCAGCAGTGTAACTTCTGGGGACACTGAAGCTTTCTTT. Together with reference TRBV2 and TRBJ1-1, the CDR3 gives the full variable domain: EPEVTQTPSHQVTQMGQEVILRCVPISNHLYFYWYRQILGQKVEFLVSFYNNEISEKSEIFDDQFSVERPDGSNFTLKIRSTKLEDSAMYFCASSVTSGDTEAFFGQGTRLTVV.

A single count supports this clone. The chain employs TRBV28 and TRBJ1-5; 9 bases line up with TRBD1. Germline loops: CDR1 MDHEN, CDR2 SYDVKM. The CDR3 consists of 15 residues. V lost 6 bases, J lost 6 bases, and 9 bases stayed unmatched. This chain's CDR3 is CASSLRQGDVQPQHF. CDR3 sequence (DNA): TGTGCCAGCAGCCTTAGACAGGGGGACGTTCAGCCCCAGCATTTT.

The chain uses TRBV7-9 and TRBJ2-7; tentatively, D is TRBD2 (5 bases). V lost 5 bases and J lost 6, with 14 bases in between. The germline V gene has CDR1 SEHNR and CDR2 FQNEAQ (reference sequence). The CDR3 is made up of 13 amino acids. CDR3 protein: CASSIKIGGEQYF. Written as DNA, the CDR3 is TGTGCCAGCAGCATTAAGATAGGAGGCGAGCAGTACTTC.

This clone was detected only once. The chain joins TRBV20-1 to TRBJ2-3; D might be TRBD2 (5 bases). CDR3 size: 14 residues. Per germline, CDR1 DFQATT and CDR2 SNEGSKA (reference sequence). The V gene lost 3 bases and the J gene lost 0 bases, with 10 bases spanning the gap. In DNA, the CDR3 is TGCAGTGCTAGTGAGGGTTATAGCACAGATACGCAGTATTTT. This sequence encodes CSASEGYSTDTQYF.

The chain has TRBV7-2 and TRBJ2-1; D may be TRBD1 (6 bases). Germline values: CDR1 SGHTA, CDR2 FQGNSA. CDR3 size: 16 residues. V was pared by 1 base and J by 0 bases, with 10 bases between. The CDR3 DNA sequence: TGTGCCAGCAGCTTAGGCCCCAGGGGCTCCTACAATGAGCAGTTCTTC. As protein: CASSLGPRGSYNEQFF. The full variable domain, rest sourced from reference TRBV7-2 and TRBJ2-1, is GAGVSQSPSNKVTEKGKDVELRCDPISGHTALYWYRQSLGQGLEFLIYFQGNSAPDKSGLPSDRFSAERTGGSVSTLTIQRTQQEDSAVYLCASSLGPRGSYNEQFFGPGTRLTVL.

This clone was seen just once. The chain is built from TRBV9 and TRBJ2-1, with 9 bases that match TRBD2. This CDR3 contains 15 residues. The V gene end was trimmed by 0 bases and the J gene end by 10 bases; junction bases not matched to a gene: 8. The germline gives CDR1 SGDLS, CDR2 YYNGEE. For the CDR3, the DNA is TGTGCCAGCAGCGTAGAGGCGGGAGGGCAGGGCGAGCAGTTCTTC. It yields the protein CASSVEAGGQGEQFF.

CDR3 amino acids: CASSLLDSRFTDTQYF. The CDR3 bases are TGTGCCAGCAGCTTATTGGACAGCAGGTTCACAGATACGCAGTATTTT. The chain combines TRBV7-2 with TRBJ2-3, with a possible D match to TRBD1 (6 bases). V lost 2 bases, J lost 2 bases, and 14 bases lay in between. The CDR3 is 16 residues long. The V gene's germline CDR1 is SGHTA and CDR2 FQGNSA.